Shown below are 32 T cell receptor beta chains from a single sample sequenced in a study of T cell repertoires in cytomegalovirus infection. Which antigens these TCRs recognize remains unknown. Using its own MiXCR run on the reads, TCRdb lists one record per CDR3 protein. The table shows about 920,000 distinct CDR3 sequences, with roughly 31% occurring only once. The specimen was cultured CD8+ T cells from PBMCs, collected from culture after CMV antigen stimulation. These receptors came from a human donor in good health (CMV status not recorded). Some clones in this sample may be carry-over from other donors' samples.

This clonotype showed up just a few times. CDR3 loop: CASSSLRRDPGRETQYF. CDR3 DNA: TGTGCCAGCAGTTCCCTTCGAAGGGATCCTGGGAGAGAGACCCAGTACTTC. The chain is built from TRBV27 and TRBJ2-5, with D possibly being TRBD2 (5 bases). Germline V gives CDR1 MNHEY, CDR2 SMNVEV (reference sequence). The CDR3 is 17 amino acids. The V end was cut by 4 bases, the J end by 4 bases, with 22 bases between.

V and J are TRBV19 and TRBJ2-1; TRBD2 might be the D (6 bases). Germline V gives CDR1 LNHDA, CDR2 SQIVND (reference sequence). The CDR3 sequence is 16 residues long. V shed 1 base and J shed 1 base, with 11 bases lying between them. As DNA, the CDR3 is TGTGCCAGTAGTATAGGTCCGGCGGGGTCCTACAATGAGCAGTTCTTC. Residues: CASSIGPAGSYNEQFF.

This chain connects TRBV7-9 to TRBJ1-5; D might be TRBD1 (5 bases). Germline V gene lookup returns CDR1 SEHNR and CDR2 FQNEAQ (reference sequence). This CDR3 is built from 14 residues. Trimming shortened V by 3 bases and J by 6 bases, and 12 bases separated the two germline ends. The CDR3 region is CASSLLPGGQPQHF. DNA of the CDR3: TGTGCCAGCAGCTTGCTACCCGGGGGTCAGCCCCAGCATTTT. The entire variable domain, with the rest obtained from reference TRBV7-9 and TRBJ1-5, is as follows: DTGVSQNPRHKITKRGQNVTFRCDPISEHNRLYWYRQTLGQGPEFLTYFQNEAQLEKSRLLSDRFSAERPKGSFSTLEIQRTEQGDSAMYLCASSLLPGGQPQHFGDGTRLSIL.

This rearrangement joins TRBV11-1 to TRBJ2-3; no definite D call. The germline CDR1 and CDR2 sequences are SGHAT and FQDESV (reference sequence). Trimming took 2 bases from V and 5 from J, leaving 20 bases between them. There are 17 residues in the CDR3. CDR3 residues: CASSLRNTRGTVDTQYF. In DNA form, the CDR3 reads TGTGCCAGCAGCTTACGGAACACCCGAGGAACCGTAGATACGCAGTATTTT. The full variable domain, with the rest looked up from reference TRBV11-1 and TRBJ2-3, is EAEVAQSPRYKITEKSQAVAFWCDPISGHATLYWYRQILGQGPELLVQFQDESVVDDSQLPKDRFSAERLKGVDSTLKIQPAELGDSAMYLCASSLRNTRGTVDTQYFGPGTRLTVL.

This clonotype was detected many times. The chain recombines TRBV7-8 with TRBJ2-5; 12 bases align to TRBD2. The CDR3 has 16 residues. The germline V gene encodes CDR1 SGHVS and CDR2 FQNEAQ. J was trimmed by 1 base and V by 3 bases; bases with no gene match: 3. CDR3 loop: CASSFRLAGAQETQYF. CDR3 nucleotides: TGTGCCAGCAGCTTCAGACTAGCGGGGGCCCAAGAGACCCAGTACTTC.

The V gene is TRBV19, the J gene TRBJ2-1; D unresolved. The CDR3 contains 15 residues. Germline-derived CDR1 and CDR2 are LNHDA and SQIVND (reference sequence). V was cut by 7 bases and J by 8 bases, with 21 bases left in between. CDR3 region: CASTPLLNGYHEQFF. CDR3 nucleotides: TGTGCCAGTACCCCACTGCTGAACGGGTACCATGAGCAGTTCTTC.

The chain uses TRBV19 and TRBJ2-1; D is unresolved. In germline, CDR1 is LNHDA, CDR2 SQIVND (reference sequence). Trimming took off 4 bases at V and 4 bases at J, with 11 bases between the two ends. The CDR3 consists of 14 residues. CDR3 sequence (DNA): TGTGCCAGTAGTAAGGCAGACGCTTACAATGAGCAGTTCTTC. Translating gives CASSKADAYNEQFF.

The chain has TRBV15 and TRBJ1-5; the D is unclear. CDR3 size: 13 residues. The germline V and J ends were trimmed by 0 bases and 9 bases, with 9 bases remaining between them. Germline V gives CDR1 LNHNV, CDR2 YYDKDF (reference sequence). The CDR3 protein is CATSRDRTGPQHF. The CDR3 DNA sequence: TGTGCCACCAGCAGAGATAGGACGGGGCCCCAGCATTTT.

This clonotype was seen a handful of times. The chain couples TRBV7-6 to TRBJ1-2; 10 nucleotides agree with TRBD1. V lost 6 bases to trimming and J lost 6 bases; unmatched junction nucleotides: 4. This CDR3 is 13 amino acids long. The germline V gene encodes CDR1 SGHVS and CDR2 FNYEAQ. The CDR3 sequence: CASRVGTGDGYTF. CDR3 DNA sequence: TGTGCCAGCAGAGTTGGGACAGGGGATGGCTACACCTTC.

This clonotype was seen a few times. The chain joins TRBV7-6 to TRBJ1-5, with TRBD1 identical over 7 bases. After removal of 1 base from V and 1 base from J, the junction contained 4 bases not matched to a gene. Per germline, CDR1 SGHVS and CDR2 FNYEAQ. This CDR3 is 16 amino acids long. The CDR3 is CASSLEEGASNQPQHF. The CDR3 region has the DNA TGTGCCAGCAGCTTAGAAGAGGGGGCGAGCAATCAGCCCCAGCATTTT.

About this clonotype itself: At one boundary the junction diverges from the germline segment, which might be a read error. The chain carries TRBV18 and TRBJ1-3; D remains unclear. The germline gives CDR1 KGHSH, CDR2 LQKENI. CDR3 size: 17 residues. CDR3 in amino acids: CASPPRRLSPTGNTIYF. The CDR3 DNA reads as TGTGCCAGCCCACCTCGTCGGCTAAGTCCGACGGGAAACACCATATATTTT. The full variable domain, completed using reference TRBV18 and TRBJ1-3, is NAGVMQNPRHLVRRRGQEARLRCSPMKGHSHVYWYRQLPEEGLKFMVYLQKENIIDESGMPKERFSAEFPKEGPSILRIQQVVRGDSAAYFCASPPRRLSPTGNTIYFGEGSWLTVV.

This clonotype has only a few counts. The rearrangement joins TRBV6-5 to TRBJ2-3; D unresolved. The V gene's germline CDR1 is MNHEY and CDR2 SVGAGI. This CDR3 comprises 15 residues. V lost 6 bases, J lost 0 bases, and 13 bases lay in between. The CDR3 DNA follows: TGTGCCAGCAGCTTGCTACGTTCTAGCACAGATACGCAGTATTTT. This sequence encodes CASSLLRSSTDTQYF.

This clonotype appeared a few times. The rearrangement links TRBV27 to TRBJ1-6; D is unclear. The CDR3 is 14 amino acids. V lost 3 bases and J lost 10, with 13 bases in between. CDR1 is MNHEY and CDR2 is SMNVEV in the germline V gene (reference sequence). DNA for the CDR3: TGTGCCAGCAGTTTGGAAGGGTGGGGATCACCCCTCCACTTT. It specifies CASSLEGWGSPLHF.

The gene calls are TRBV10-3 and TRBJ2-5, with 13 bases lining up with TRBD2. Germline trimming cut 6 bases from V and 0 bases from J; bases unmatched to any gene: 10. Germline-derived CDR1 and CDR2 are ENHRY and SYGVKD. This CDR3 region has 18 residues. The DNA of the CDR3 is TGTGCCATCAGAGAGGCCGGGACTAGCGGGGAGTACCAAGAGACCCAGTACTTC. Translated: CAIREAGTSGEYQETQYF.

In its sample, this clonotype was seen a few times. The chain employs TRBV27 and TRBJ1-2; D unresolved. The CDR3 is 15 residues long. Germline V gene sequence: CDR1 MNHEY, CDR2 SMNVEV (reference sequence). V was cut by 5 bases and J by 2 bases, with 15 bases left in between. In DNA form, the CDR3 reads TGTGCCAGCAGTGCCGCCGGTTGGGGAAACTATGGCTACACCTTC. It translates to CASSAAGWGNYGYTF.

The V gene is TRBV4-1, the J gene TRBJ2-5; D is perhaps TRBD2 (5 bases). Looked up from germline, CDR1 is MGHRA and CDR2 is YSYEKL. CDR3 length: 12 amino acids. V lost 6 bases to trimming and J lost 2 bases, with 7 bases between them. CDR3: CASRSGQETQYF. The CDR3 nucleotides are TGCGCCAGCAGGTCGGGACAAGAGACCCAGTACTTC.

This clonotype was counted ten times or more. The J gene is TRBJ2-7, the V gene TRBV7-6; 7 nucleotides align to TRBD2. This CDR3 has 14 amino acids. The germline gives CDR1 SGHVS, CDR2 FNYEAQ. V dropped 1 base and J dropped 6; count of bases not matched to a gene: 6. The CDR3 DNA reads TGTGCCAGCAGCTTAGAGCGGGGCGGCCGCGAGCAGTACTTC. Protein: CASSLERGGREQYF.

The chain carries TRBV5-5 and TRBJ1-1; D uncertain. V gave up 0 bases and J gave up 7 bases, with 7 bases separating them. Germline V gene data show CDR1 as SGHKS and CDR2 as YYEKEE (reference sequence). The CDR3 loop spans 12 amino acids. CDR3 amino acids: CASSLGALEAFF. As DNA, the CDR3 is TGTGCCAGCAGCTTGGGGGCCCTTGAAGCTTTCTTT.

The genes are TRBV20-1 and TRBJ2-7; no firm D call. Germline lookup yields CDR1 DFQATT and CDR2 SNEGSKA (reference sequence). The germline V and J ends were trimmed by 6 bases and 1 base, with 16 bases remaining between them. The CDR3 covers 14 residues. CDR3 coding DNA: TGCAGTGCCCCCATCACCAGGCTATCCTACGAGCAGTACTTC. This sequence encodes CSAPITRLSYEQYF.

The V and J genes are TRBV11-2 and TRBJ2-7; D unresolved. This CDR3 spans 14 amino acids. In germline, CDR1 is SGHAT, CDR2 FQNNGV. Trimming removed 4 bases at V and 2 bases at J, with 12 bases between. The DNA of the CDR3 is TGTGCCAGCAGCTCCGGACGCTCAGCCTACGAGCAGTACTTC. Amino acid sequence: CASSSGRSAYEQYF.

As to this clonotype: This clone may be a read error of a much larger clone one base away. J is TRBJ1-5 and V is TRBV7-2; no clear D gene. The CDR3 has 15 amino acids. Germline V lookup: CDR1 SGHTA, CDR2 FQGNSA. Trimming pared 1 base from V and 3 bases from J, leaving 10 bases between. This CDR3 is CASSLDLGNNQPQHF. CDR3 nucleotides: TGTGCCAGCAGCTTAGATTTAGGGAACAATCAGCCCCAGCATTTT.

The V call is TRBV9, the J call TRBJ1-1; TRBD1 agrees at 10 bases. The CDR3 covers 16 residues. Trimming cost V 4 bases and J 1 base; bases outside gene matches: 7. Germline V CDR1 and CDR2: SGDLS, YYNGEE. The CDR3 DNA follows: TGTGCCAGCAGCAGCATGGGGACAGGGGCGAACACTGAAGCTTTCTTT. This gives the protein CASSSMGTGANTEAFF.

This rearrangement joins TRBV29-1 to TRBJ1-2; D is undetermined. This CDR3 has 9 amino acids. V was pared by 6 bases and J by 10 bases, with 9 bases between. Germline CDR1 SQVTM, CDR2 ANQGSEA. CDR3 sequence (DNA): TGCAGCGTCCCCTGGGCCTACACCTTC. It translates to CSVPWAYTF.

This clonotype was seen many times. The V call is TRBV6-2 or TRBV6-3, the J call TRBJ2-7; D call uncertain. This CDR3 contains 15 residues. CDR1 is MNHEY, CDR2 SVGEGT, per germline. V was shortened by 3 bases and J by 0 bases, with 12 bases between the two germline ends. This CDR3 is CASSYGNSLSYEQYV. As DNA, the CDR3 is TGTGCCAGCAGTTATGGGAACAGCCTCTCCTACGAGCAGTACGTC.

The chain carries TRBV10-3 and TRBJ2-1, with D uncertain. Germline CDR1 is ENHRY and CDR2 is SYGVKD. The CDR3 totals 14 residues. Trimming removed 6 bases at V and 4 bases at J, with 13 bases between. The CDR3 DNA reads as TGTGCCATCAGGATCCGGGCAGAATACAATGAGCAGTTCTTC. Protein: CAIRIRAEYNEQFF.

The chain is built from TRBV29-1 and TRBJ1-1, with D maybe TRBD1 (5 bases). CDR3 length: 14 amino acids. Germline V lookup: CDR1 SQVTM, CDR2 ANQGSEA. Trimming removed 3 bases from V and 3 bases from J, with 14 bases in between. CDR3 DNA sequence: TGCAGCGTTGAGGGGACCCCTAAGGACACTGAAGCTTTCTTT. Its translation is CSVEGTPKDTEAFF. Complete variable domain (other parts from reference TRBV29-1 and TRBJ1-1): SAVISQKPSRDICQRGTSLTIQCQVDSQVTMMFWYRQQPGQSLTLIATANQGSEATYESGFVIDKFPISRPNLTFSTLTVSNMSPEDSSIYLCSVEGTPKDTEAFFGQGTRLTVV.

In regard to this clonotype: A much bigger clone sits one base away, suggesting this may be a read error. This chain connects TRBV20-1 to TRBJ1-6; D is possibly TRBD1 (6 bases). Trimming shortened V by 2 bases and J by 14 bases, and 13 bases separated the two germline ends. Germline assignment: CDR1 DFQATT and CDR2 SNEGSKA (reference sequence). CDR3 size: 12 residues. CDR3 sequence: CSARIGGSSLHF. Written as DNA, the CDR3 is TGCAGTGCTAGAATAGGGGGGTCATCCCTCCACTTT.

This clonotype was picked up many times. The CDR3 DNA reads TGTGCCAGCAGCTTAAAGACAGGGGGCTCTCGTGGAAACACCATATATTTT. Its protein product is CASSLKTGGSRGNTIYF. The chain uses TRBV7-8 and TRBJ1-3; 10 bases agree with TRBD1. Losses at the gene ends were 2 bases for V and 3 bases for J; bases not matched to a gene: 7. This CDR3 spans 17 amino acids. Germline-derived CDR1 and CDR2 are SGHVS and FQNEAQ.

The rearrangement links TRBV2 to TRBJ1-4; 10 bases are shared with TRBD1. The germline V gene encodes CDR1 SNHLY and CDR2 FYNNEI. CDR3 length: 16 amino acids. V was pared by 0 bases and J by 6 bases, with 4 bases of the junction left unmatched. CDR3 DNA sequence: TGTGCCAGCAGTGAAGCGGGGACAGGGGATCATGAAAAACTGTTTTTT. Amino acids: CASSEAGTGDHEKLFF.

This clonotype has just a few counts. V usage is TRBV6-6 and J usage is TRBJ2-6; D tentatively fits TRBD1 or TRBD2 (5 bases each). Trimming removed 5 bases from V and 0 bases from J, with 14 bases in between. Germline V gives CDR1 MNHNY, CDR2 SVGAGI (reference sequence). This CDR3 comprises 17 residues. CDR3: CASSTPGTVSGANVLTF. CDR3 sequence (DNA): TGTGCCAGCAGTACTCCCGGGACCGTCTCTGGGGCCAACGTCCTGACTTTC.

The sample holds many counts of this clonotype. The chain has TRBV7-2 and TRBJ2-7; no clear D. V dropped 2 bases and J dropped 11 bases, with 10 bases sitting between them. CDR3 length: 11 amino acids. Germline CDR1 is SGHTA and CDR2 is FQGNSA. Here the CDR3 DNA reads TGTGCCAGCAGCTTAATAGGGATGGAGTACTTC. This translates into CASSLIGMEYF.

Details on this clonotype: One end of the junction fails to match germline, which may point to a read error. This rearrangement joins TRBV5-4 to TRBJ2-7; 12 bases align to TRBD1. Germline V CDR1 and CDR2: SGHNT, YYREEE (reference sequence). The CDR3 loop spans 15 amino acids. The CDR3 reads CANSPSGTGGNEQYF. CDR3 DNA: TGTGCCAACAGCCCGTCCGGGACAGGGGGCAACGAGCAGTACTTC.